Listed below are T cell receptor beta chains from one sample, sequenced in a study of a mutant IDH1 vaccine in newly diagnosed glioma. The data were produced by immunoSEQ multiplex PCR, yet TCRdb's version contains in-frame clones alone and is incomplete. The repertoire holds almost 25,000 clones, roughly 87% seen once, with about 4% in the top ten. The antigens of these receptors remain unknown. The input for sequencing was PBMCs, taken from a glioma patient whose treatment included an IDH1 peptide vaccine. The receptor set was obtained from a middle-aged man with glioma. Some clones in this sample may be carry-over from other donors' samples. CDR3s include the opening cysteine and the closing phenylalanine or tryptophan. D genes are given only for firm matches. Expanded clones get a size class; other rows say once, few or many, or leave the size out.

V	size	D	J	CDR3	DNA
TRBV30	.	.	TRBJ1-4	CAWGTGPGEKLFF	TGTGCCTGGGGTACGGGCCCTGGTGAAAAACTGTTTTTT
TRBV5-6	.	.	TRBJ1-2	CASSLLGFNYGYTF	TGTGCCAGCAGCTTGTTAGGGTTTAACTATGGCTACACCTTC
TRBV6-5	.	TRBD1	TRBJ1-2	CASSYRQGVPPRYTF	TGTGCCAGCAGTTACCGTCAGGGGGTCCCCCCGCGCTACACCTTC
TRBV30	.	TRBD2	TRBJ2-1	CAWKLQRGGATYNEQFF	TGTGCCTGGAAGTTACAGCGCGGGGGGGCCACCTACAATGAGCAGTTCTTC
TRBV7-2	.	TRBD2	TRBJ2-5	CASSLSSGGQETQYF	TGTGCCAGCAGCTTATCGTCGGGGGGGCAGGAGACCCAGTACTTC
TRBV5-4	few	TRBD2	TRBJ2-2	CASSFRGGGTGELFF	TGTGCCAGCAGCTTTCGGGGGGGAGGAACCGGGGAGCTGTTTTTT
TRBV7-2	few	.	TRBJ1-1	CASSLVLGNTEAFF	TGTGCCAGCAGCTTAGTTCTGGGGAACACTGAAGCTTTCTTT
TRBV11-3	.	TRBD1	TRBJ2-7	CASSWDRPDPWGYEQYF	TGTGCCAGCAGCTGGGACAGACCTGACCCCTGGGGCTACGAGCAGTACTTC
TRBV5-5	.	.	TRBJ2-2	CASSLGWAGELFF	TGTGCCAGCAGCTTGGGCTGGGCCGGGGAGCTGTTTTTT
TRBV6-1	.	.	TRBJ2-6	CASSGDLSGANVLTF	TGTGCCAGCAGTGGGGACCTCTCTGGGGCCAACGTCCTGACTTTC
TRBV7-9	.	.	TRBJ2-1	CASSPQRSEQFF	TGTGCCAGCAGCCCCCAGAGGTCTGAGCAGTTCTTC
TRBV7-6	.	.	TRBJ1-5	CASSLGSGQPQHF	TGTGCCAGCAGCTTAGGTTCGGGTCAGCCCCAGCATTTT
TRBV6-1	.	.	TRBJ1-5	CASLAWGNQPQHF	TGTGCCAGCTTGGCTTGGGGGAACCAGCCCCAGCATTTT
TRBV9	few	.	TRBJ1-1	CASSVEAVNTEAFF	TGTGCCAGCAGCGTAGAGGCGGTGAACACTGAAGCTTTCTTT
TRBV11-2	.	TRBD1	TRBJ1-5	CASSFGGTGNSNQPQHF	TGTGCCAGCAGCTTCGGCGGGACAGGGAATAGCAATCAGCCCCAGCATTTT
TRBV2	once	.	TRBJ1-1	CASSETGASEAFF	TGTGCCAGCAGTGAGACGGGGGCGTCTGAAGCTTTCTTT
TRBV7-2	.	.	TRBJ1-6	CASSLGERRSPLHF	TGTGCCAGCAGCTTAGGGGAGAGGAGATCACCCCTCCACTTT
TRBV4-2	.	.	TRBJ2-7	CASSPQGVSDSYEQYF	TGTGCCAGCAGCCCCCAGGGAGTGAGCGACTCCTACGAGCAGTACTTC
TRBV19	.	.	TRBJ1-2	CASREDGYTF	TGTGCCAGTAGAGAAGATGGCTACACCTTC
TRBV30	medium-sized	.	TRBJ1-5	CACDEVGNQPQHF	TGTGCCTGTGACGAGGTTGGCAATCAGCCCCAGCATTTT
TRBV10-3	.	.	TRBJ1-3	CAISVVWSRDGGNTIYF	TGTGCCATCAGTGTGGTCTGGTCGAGGGACGGCGGAAACACCATATATTTT
TRBV7-2	.	.	TRBJ1-1	CASSFSPNTEAFF	TGTGCCAGCAGCTTTTCCCCGAACACTGAAGCTTTCTTT
TRBV5-1	.	TRBD1	TRBJ1-3	CASTTGPGQYNSGNTIYF	TGCGCCAGCACCACGGGACCGGGACAGTACAACTCTGGAAACACCATATATTTT
TRBV9	.	TRBD2	TRBJ2-4	CASSVGSSTSGGNIQYF	TGTGCCAGCAGCGTAGGAAGTTCGACTAGCGGGGGAAACATTCAGTACTTC
TRBV18	few	TRBD1	TRBJ1-1	CASSPRDSMNTEAFF	TGTGCCAGCTCACCAAGGGACAGCATGAACACTGAAGCTTTCTTT
TRBV4-1	once	TRBD1	TRBJ2-1	CASSQVAGTETNEQFF	TGCGCCAGCAGCCAAGTAGCCGGGACAGAAACCAATGAGCAGTTCTTC
TRBV7-2	.	TRBD1	TRBJ2-7	CASSLALRTGSYEQYF	TGTGCCAGCAGCCTGGCCTTGAGGACAGGGTCCTACGAGCAGTACTTC
TRBV10-3	.	.	TRBJ2-1	CAISVGREVGNEQFF	TGTGCCATCAGTGTGGGCAGGGAGGTAGGTAATGAGCAGTTCTTC
TRBV5-1	.	.	TRBJ2-7	CASSLEQIRSSYEQYF	TGCGCCAGCAGCTTGGAACAGATAAGAAGCTCCTACGAGCAGTACTTC
TRBV5-5	.	TRBD2	TRBJ2-3	CASSLGLAADTQYF	TGTGCCAGCAGCTTAGGACTAGCCGCAGATACGCAGTATTTT
TRBV6-5	.	.	TRBJ2-5	CASSNRETQYF	TGTGCCAGCAGTAATCGGGAGACCCAGTACTTC
TRBV14	.	TRBD1	TRBJ2-5	CASSLGQVPGTQYF	TGTGCCAGCAGCCTGGGACAGGTCCCCGGGACCCAGTACTTC
TRBV13	.	.	TRBJ1-1	CASSDFGLNTEAFF	TGTGCCAGCAGTGACTTCGGCTTAAACACTGAAGCTTTCTTT
TRBV10-2	.	.	TRBJ1-4	CASSGGLPALMEKLFF	TGCGCCAGCAGTGGGGGGTTACCCGCCCTCATGGAAAAACTGTTTTTT
TRBV7-9	.	.	TRBJ1-1	CASSLGSGFTEAFF	TGTGCCAGCAGCTTAGGTTCAGGGTTCACTGAAGCTTTCTTT
TRBV29-1	.	.	TRBJ1-5	CSVADLDSNQPQHF	TGCAGCGTTGCCGATTTGGATAGCAATCAGCCCCAGCATTTT
TRBV18	.	.	TRBJ2-7	CASSPSEGPLAYEQYF	TGTGCCAGCTCACCCAGCGAGGGGCCTCTAGCCTACGAGCAGTACTTC
TRBV10-3	.	.	TRBJ2-5	CAIGMGNQETQYF	TGTGCCATCGGGATGGGGAACCAAGAGACCCAGTACTTC
TRBV5-6	.	.	TRBJ2-1	CASDLRFSSYNEQFF	TGTGCCAGCGACCTCCGTTTTAGCTCCTACAATGAGCAGTTCTTC
TRBV19	.	TRBD1	TRBJ1-4	CASSTRRGQGEKLFF	TGTGCCAGTAGTACACGGCGTGGACAGGGAGAAAAACTGTTTTTT
TRBV30	.	.	TRBJ2-2	CAWSPSGTFVVTGELFF	TGTGCCTGGAGTCCTTCCGGGACCTTCGTCGTCACCGGGGAGCTGTTTTTT
TRBV5-4	.	TRBD1	TRBJ1-6	CASSLFDRESPLHF	TGTGCCAGCAGCCTCTTCGACAGGGAATCACCCCTCCACTTT
TRBV6-1	.	.	TRBJ2-2	CASTRPPLGELFF	TGTGCCAGCACTCGACCCCCTTTAGGGGAGCTGTTTTTT
TRBV5-1	.	.	TRBJ1-3	CASSPQRWDLSGNTIYF	TGCGCCAGCAGCCCCCAGCGTTGGGACCTCTCTGGAAACACCATATATTTT
TRBV6-5	.	.	TRBJ1-4	CASRGNEKLFF	TGTGCCAGCAGGGGGAATGAAAAACTGTTTTTT